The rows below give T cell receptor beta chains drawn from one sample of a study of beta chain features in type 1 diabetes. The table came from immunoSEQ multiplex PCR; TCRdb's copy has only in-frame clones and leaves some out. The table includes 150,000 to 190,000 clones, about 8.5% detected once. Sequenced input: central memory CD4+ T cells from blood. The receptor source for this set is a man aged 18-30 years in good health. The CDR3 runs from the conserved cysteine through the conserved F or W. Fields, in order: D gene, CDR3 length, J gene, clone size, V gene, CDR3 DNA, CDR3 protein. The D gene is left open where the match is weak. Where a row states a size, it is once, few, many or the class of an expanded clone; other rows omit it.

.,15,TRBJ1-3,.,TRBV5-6,TGTGCCAGCAGCTCCCCGGCGGTGTCTGGAAACACCATATATTTT,CASSSPAVSGNTIYF
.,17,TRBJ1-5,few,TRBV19,TGTGCCAGTAGTAGGCGGATGCGGGCTCTGAACAATCAGCCCCAGCATTTT,CASSRRMRALNNQPQHF
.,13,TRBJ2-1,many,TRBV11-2,TGTGCCAGCAGCTTAGTTTTGGGAGGTGAGCAGTTCTTC,CASSLVLGGEQFF
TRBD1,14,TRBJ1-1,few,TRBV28,TGTGCCAGCAGTTTTCGACAGGGGGTCACTGAAGCTTTCTTT,CASSFRQGVTEAFF
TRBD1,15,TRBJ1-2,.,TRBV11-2,TGTGCCAGCAGCTTAAAAGGGGGCAGGCTGGATGGCTACACCTTC,CASSLKGGRLDGYTF
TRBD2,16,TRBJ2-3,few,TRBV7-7,TGTGCTAGCAGCTTAGCCCCGGCGGGAGGGACAGATACGCAGTATTTT,CASSLAPAGGTDTQYF
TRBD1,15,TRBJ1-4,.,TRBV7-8,TGTGCCAGCAGCACACAGGGGGCGCGGGCAGAAAAACTGTTTTTT,CASSTQGARAEKLFF
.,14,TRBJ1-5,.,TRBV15,TGTGCCACCAGCAGGGGCAGGGGTGGTCAGCCCCAGCATTTT,CATSRGRGGQPQHF
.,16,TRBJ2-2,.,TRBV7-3,TGTGCCAGCAGTCGAAGCAGGGATGTTATAGCCGGGGAGCTGTTTTTT,CASSRSRDVIAGELFF
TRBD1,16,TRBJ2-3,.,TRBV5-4,TGTGCCAGCAGCGGACAGACAGGGGCGAGCACAGATACGCAGTATTTT,CASSGQTGASTDTQYF
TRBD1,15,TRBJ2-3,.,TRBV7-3,TGTGCCAGCAGCAAAACAGGGGAGTTTGGAGATACGCAGTATTTT,CASSKTGEFGDTQYF
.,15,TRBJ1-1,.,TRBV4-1,TGCGCCAGCAGCCAAGGCAATCGCAGGAACACTGAAGCTTTCTTT,CASSQGNRRNTEAFF
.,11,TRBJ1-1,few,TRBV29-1,TGCAGCGTTGAAGTTGGCACAGAAGCTTTCTTT,CSVEVGTEAFF
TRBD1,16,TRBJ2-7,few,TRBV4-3,TGCGCCAGCAGCCAAGACCCCGCAGGGGGCGTGGGGGAGCAGTACTTC,CASSQDPAGGVGEQYF
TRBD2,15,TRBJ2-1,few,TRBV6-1,TGTGCCAGCAGCCCACAGCGGGATTCCTACAATGAGCAGTTCTTC,CASSPQRDSYNEQFF
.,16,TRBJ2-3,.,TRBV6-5,TGTGCCAGCAGTTACGGTAGAGTCTTGAGCACAGATACGCAGTATTTT,CASSYGRVLSTDTQYF
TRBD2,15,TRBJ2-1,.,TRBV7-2,TGTGCCAGCACCGACAGGGGACTAGCGGGAGATGAGCAGTTCTTC,CASTDRGLAGDEQFF
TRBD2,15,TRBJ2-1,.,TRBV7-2,TGTGCCAGCAGCACCGGGACTAGCGCCTACAATGAGCAGTTCTTC,CASSTGTSAYNEQFF
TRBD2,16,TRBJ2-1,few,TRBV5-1,TGCGCCAGCACGATTACTAGCGGGAGCTCCTACAATGAGCAGTTCTTC,CASTITSGSSYNEQFF
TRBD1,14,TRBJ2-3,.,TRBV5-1,TGCGCCAGCAGCCCCGGGACAGGGGAGGATACGCAGTATTTT,CASSPGTGEDTQYF
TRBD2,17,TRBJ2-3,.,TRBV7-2,TGTGCCAGCAGCTTCTCCGGGACTAGCGGCCTCACAGATACGCAGTATTTT,CASSFSGTSGLTDTQYF
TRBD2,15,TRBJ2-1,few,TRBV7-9,TGTGCCAGCAGCCCGACTAGCCTTCGGGTCAATGAGCAGTTCTTC,CASSPTSLRVNEQFF